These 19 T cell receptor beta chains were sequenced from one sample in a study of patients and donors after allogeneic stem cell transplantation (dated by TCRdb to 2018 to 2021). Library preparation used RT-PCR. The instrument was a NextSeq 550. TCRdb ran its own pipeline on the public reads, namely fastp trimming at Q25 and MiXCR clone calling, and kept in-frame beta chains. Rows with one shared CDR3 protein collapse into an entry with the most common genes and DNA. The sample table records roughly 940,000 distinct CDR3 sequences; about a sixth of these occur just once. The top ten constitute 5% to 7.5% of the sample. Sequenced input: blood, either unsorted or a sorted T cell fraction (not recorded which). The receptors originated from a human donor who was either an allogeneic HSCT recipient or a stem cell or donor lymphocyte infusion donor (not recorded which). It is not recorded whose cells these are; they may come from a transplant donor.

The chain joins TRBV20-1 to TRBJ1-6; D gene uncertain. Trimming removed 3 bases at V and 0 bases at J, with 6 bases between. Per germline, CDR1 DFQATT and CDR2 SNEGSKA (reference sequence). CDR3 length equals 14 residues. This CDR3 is CSASQSSYNSPLHF. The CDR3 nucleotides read TGCAGTGCTAGCCAGAGCTCCTATAATTCACCCCTCCACTTT.

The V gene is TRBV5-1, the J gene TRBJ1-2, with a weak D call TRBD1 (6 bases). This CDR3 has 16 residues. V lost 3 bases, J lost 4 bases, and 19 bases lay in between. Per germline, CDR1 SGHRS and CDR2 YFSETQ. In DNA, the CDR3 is TGCGCCAGCAGCTCCCCGGTCCAGGGGCCCTTCTATGGCTACACCTTC. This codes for CASSSPVQGPFYGYTF.

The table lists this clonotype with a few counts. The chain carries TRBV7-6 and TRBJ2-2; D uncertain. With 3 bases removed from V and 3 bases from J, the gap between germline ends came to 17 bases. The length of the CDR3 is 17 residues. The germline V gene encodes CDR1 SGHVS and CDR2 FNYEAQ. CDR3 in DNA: TGTGCCAGCAGCTTTCACCGGGCCGAGGTGGACACCGGGGAGCTGTTTTTT. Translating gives CASSFHRAEVDTGELFF. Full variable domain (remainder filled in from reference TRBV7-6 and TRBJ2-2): GAGVSQSPRYKVTKRGQDVALRCDPISGHVSLYWYRQALGQGPEFLTYFNYEAQQDKSGLPNDRFSAERPEGSISTLTIQRTEQRDSAMYRCASSFHRAEVDTGELFFGEGSRLTVL.

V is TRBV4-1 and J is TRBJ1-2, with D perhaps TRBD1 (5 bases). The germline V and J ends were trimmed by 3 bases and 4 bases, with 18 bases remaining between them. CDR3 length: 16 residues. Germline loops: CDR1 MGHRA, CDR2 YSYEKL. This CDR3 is CASSHPVRASFYGYTF. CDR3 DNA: TGCGCCAGCAGCCACCCCGTCAGGGCATCATTCTATGGCTACACCTTC.

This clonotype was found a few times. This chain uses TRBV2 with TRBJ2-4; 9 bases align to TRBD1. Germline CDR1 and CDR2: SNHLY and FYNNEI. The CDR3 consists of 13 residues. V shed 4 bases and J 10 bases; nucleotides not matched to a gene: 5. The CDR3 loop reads CASSAEDRGIQYF. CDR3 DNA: TGTGCCAGCAGTGCGGAGGACAGGGGTATTCAGTACTTC.

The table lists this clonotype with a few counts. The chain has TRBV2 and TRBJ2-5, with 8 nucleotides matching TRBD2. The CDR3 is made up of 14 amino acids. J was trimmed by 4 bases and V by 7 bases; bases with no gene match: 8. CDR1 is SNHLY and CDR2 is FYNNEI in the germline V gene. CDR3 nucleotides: TGTGCCAGCACCCTCGCCCGGGGGGGAGAGACCCAGTACTTC. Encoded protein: CASTLARGGETQYF.

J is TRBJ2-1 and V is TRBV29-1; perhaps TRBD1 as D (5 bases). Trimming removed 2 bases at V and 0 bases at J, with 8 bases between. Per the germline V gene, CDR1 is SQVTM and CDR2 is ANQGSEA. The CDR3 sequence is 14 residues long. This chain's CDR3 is CSVERGISYNEQFF. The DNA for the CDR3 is TGCAGCGTTGAAAGGGGTATCTCCTACAATGAGCAGTTCTTC.

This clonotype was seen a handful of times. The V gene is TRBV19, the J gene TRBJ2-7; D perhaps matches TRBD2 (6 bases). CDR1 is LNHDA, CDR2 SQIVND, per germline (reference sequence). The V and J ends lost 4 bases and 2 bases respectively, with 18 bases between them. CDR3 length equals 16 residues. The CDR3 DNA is TGTGCCAGTAGTAGTTCGCGACTAGTGTCTACCTACGAGCAGTACTTC. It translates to CASSSSRLVSTYEQYF.

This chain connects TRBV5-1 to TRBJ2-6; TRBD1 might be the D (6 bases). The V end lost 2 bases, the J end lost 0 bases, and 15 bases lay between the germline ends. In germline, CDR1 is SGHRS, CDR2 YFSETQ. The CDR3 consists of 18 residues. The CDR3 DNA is TGCGCCAGCAGCTTCTCCCACAGGGTTCTCTCTGGGGCCAACGTCCTGACTTTC. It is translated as CASSFSHRVLSGANVLTF.

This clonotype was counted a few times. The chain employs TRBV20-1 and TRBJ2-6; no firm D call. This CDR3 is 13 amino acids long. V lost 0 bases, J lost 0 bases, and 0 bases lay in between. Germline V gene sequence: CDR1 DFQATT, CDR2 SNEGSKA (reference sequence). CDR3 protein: CSARDSGANVLTF. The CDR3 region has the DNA TGCAGTGCTAGAGACTCTGGGGCCAACGTCCTGACTTTC.

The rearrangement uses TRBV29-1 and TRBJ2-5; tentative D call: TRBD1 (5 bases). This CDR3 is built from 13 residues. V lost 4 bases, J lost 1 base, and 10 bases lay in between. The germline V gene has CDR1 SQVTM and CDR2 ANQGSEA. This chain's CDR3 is CSVGKGLQETQYF. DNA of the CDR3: TGCAGCGTTGGGAAGGGGCTCCAAGAGACCCAGTACTTC.

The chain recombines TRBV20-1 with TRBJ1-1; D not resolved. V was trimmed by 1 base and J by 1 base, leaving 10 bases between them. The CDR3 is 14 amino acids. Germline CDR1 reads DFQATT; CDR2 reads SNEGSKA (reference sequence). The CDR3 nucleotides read TGCAGTGCTAGAGCCCGGCGGGGGAACACTGAAGCTTTCTTT. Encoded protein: CSARARRGNTEAFF.

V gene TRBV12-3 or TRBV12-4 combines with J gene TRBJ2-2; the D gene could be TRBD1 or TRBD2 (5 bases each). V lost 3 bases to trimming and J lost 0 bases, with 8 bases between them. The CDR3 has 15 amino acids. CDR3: CASSFGGPNTGELFF. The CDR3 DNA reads TGTGCCAGCAGTTTTGGGGGACCGAACACCGGGGAGCTGTTTTTT.

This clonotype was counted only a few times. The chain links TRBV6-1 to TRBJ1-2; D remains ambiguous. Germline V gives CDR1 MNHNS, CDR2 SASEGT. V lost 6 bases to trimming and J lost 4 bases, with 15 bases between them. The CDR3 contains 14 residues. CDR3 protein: CASREPLMSYGYTF. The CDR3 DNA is TGTGCCAGCAGAGAGCCCCTCATGTCCTATGGCTACACCTTC.

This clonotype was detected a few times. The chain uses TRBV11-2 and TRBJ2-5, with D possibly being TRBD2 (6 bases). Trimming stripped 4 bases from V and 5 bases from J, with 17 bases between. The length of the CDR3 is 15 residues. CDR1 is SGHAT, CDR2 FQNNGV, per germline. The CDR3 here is CASSSLTRSGETQYF. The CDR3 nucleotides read TGTGCCAGCAGCTCCCTGACTAGGTCCGGTGAGACCCAGTACTTC.

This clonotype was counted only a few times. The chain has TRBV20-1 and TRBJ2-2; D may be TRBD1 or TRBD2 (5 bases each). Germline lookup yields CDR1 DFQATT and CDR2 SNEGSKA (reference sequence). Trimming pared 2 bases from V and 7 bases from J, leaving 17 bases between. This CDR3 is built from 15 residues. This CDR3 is CSARWDGVGGGELFF. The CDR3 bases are TGCAGTGCTAGATGGGACGGCGTAGGAGGCGGGGAGCTGTTTTTT.

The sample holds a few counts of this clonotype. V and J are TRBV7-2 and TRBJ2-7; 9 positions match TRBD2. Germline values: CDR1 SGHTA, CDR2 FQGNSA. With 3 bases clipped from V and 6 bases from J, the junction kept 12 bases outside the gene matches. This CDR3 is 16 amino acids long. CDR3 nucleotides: TGTGCCAGCAGCTTTTTCCTAGCGGGAAGAGGGTCCGAGCAGTACTTC. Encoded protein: CASSFFLAGRGSEQYF.

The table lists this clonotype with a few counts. The CDR3 protein is CASSLGSGTGGTEAFF. The CDR3 DNA sequence: TGTGCCAGCAGTTTGGGCTCGGGGACAGGGGGAACTGAAGCTTTCTTT. This chain connects TRBV12-3 or TRBV12-4 to TRBJ1-1, with 11 positions matching TRBD1. This CDR3 is built from 16 residues. V shed 3 bases, J shed 5 bases, and the junction held 8 bases outside the gene matches.

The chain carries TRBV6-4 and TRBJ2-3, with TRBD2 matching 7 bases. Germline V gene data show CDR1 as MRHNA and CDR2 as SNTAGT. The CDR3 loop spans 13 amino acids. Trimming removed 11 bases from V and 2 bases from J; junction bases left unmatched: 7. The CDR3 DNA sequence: TGTGCCTACGCGGGGGTGTACACAGATACGCAGTATTTT. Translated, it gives CAYAGVYTDTQYF.